This T cell receptor (beta chain) was recorded in a study of T-cell reconstitution after alpha-beta-depleted transplantation in children. The sample holds many counts of this clonotype. Preparing the TCRbeta library involved the use of unique molecular identifiers. TCRdb analysed the PCR reads with MiXCR anew, one entry per CDR3 protein. This repertoire shows approximately 640,000 distinct CDR3 sequences, 16% found once; its top ten account for under 1.2%. The material was PBMCs from the stem cell graft donor, obtained from the stem cell graft. This receptor was obtained from a human donor who donated a stem cell graft to a child with acute myeloid leukemia.

CDR3 coding DNA: TGCAGTGCTAGACCTAGCGACAGGGCGAGCACAGATACGCAGTATTTT. Encoded protein: CSARPSDRASTDTQYF. The J gene is TRBJ2-3, the V gene TRBV20-1; weak D call: TRBD1 (7 bases). The CDR3 runs to 16 residues. Per germline, CDR1 DFQATT and CDR2 SNEGSKA (reference sequence). V lost 2 bases to trimming and J lost 0 bases, with 15 bases between them.